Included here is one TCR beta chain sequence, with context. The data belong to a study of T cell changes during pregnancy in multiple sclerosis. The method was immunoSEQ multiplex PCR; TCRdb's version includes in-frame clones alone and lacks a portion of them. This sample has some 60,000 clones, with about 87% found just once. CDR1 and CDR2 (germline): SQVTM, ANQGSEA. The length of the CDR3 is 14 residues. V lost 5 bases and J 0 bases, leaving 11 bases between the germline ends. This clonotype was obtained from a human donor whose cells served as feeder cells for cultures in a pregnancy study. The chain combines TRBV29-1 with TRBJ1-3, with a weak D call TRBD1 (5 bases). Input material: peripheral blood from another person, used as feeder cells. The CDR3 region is CSVSRGYSGNTIYF. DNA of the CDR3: TGCAGCGTTTCGAGGGGATACTCTGGAAACACCATATATTTT.